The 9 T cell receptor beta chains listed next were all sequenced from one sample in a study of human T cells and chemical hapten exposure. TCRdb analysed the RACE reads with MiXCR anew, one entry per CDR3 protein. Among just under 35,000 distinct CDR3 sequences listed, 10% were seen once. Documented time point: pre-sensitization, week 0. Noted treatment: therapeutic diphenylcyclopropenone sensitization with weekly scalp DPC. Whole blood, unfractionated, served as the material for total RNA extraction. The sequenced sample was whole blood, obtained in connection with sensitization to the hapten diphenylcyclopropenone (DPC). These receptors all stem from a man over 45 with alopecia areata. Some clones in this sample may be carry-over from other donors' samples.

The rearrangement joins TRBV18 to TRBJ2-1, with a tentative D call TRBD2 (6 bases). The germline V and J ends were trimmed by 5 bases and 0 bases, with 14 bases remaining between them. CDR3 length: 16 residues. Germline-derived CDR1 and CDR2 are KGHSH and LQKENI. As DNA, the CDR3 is TGTGCCAGCTCAGATGGGACTCTAAGCTCCTACAATGAGCAGTTCTTC. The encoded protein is CASSDGTLSSYNEQFF.

CDR3 amino acids: CASSSTQAYNEQFF. As DNA, the CDR3 is TGTGCCAGCAGTTCCACCCAGGCCTACAATGAGCAGTTCTTC. J is TRBJ2-1 and V is TRBV28; D is ambiguous. This CDR3 region has 14 residues. The ends were cut back, 4 bases at V and 2 bases at J, with 9 bases in the middle. Germline CDR1 MDHEN, CDR2 SYDVKM.

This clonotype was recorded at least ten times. DNA of the CDR3: TGTGCCAGCTCACCTACCGGGCCCCCTGGAAACACCATATATTTT. Translating it yields CASSPTGPPGNTIYF. The chain couples TRBV18 to TRBJ1-3; D unresolved. CDR3 length: 15 amino acids. V dropped 3 bases and J dropped 2 bases, with 11 bases sitting between them. Germline-derived CDR1 and CDR2 are KGHSH and LQKENI.

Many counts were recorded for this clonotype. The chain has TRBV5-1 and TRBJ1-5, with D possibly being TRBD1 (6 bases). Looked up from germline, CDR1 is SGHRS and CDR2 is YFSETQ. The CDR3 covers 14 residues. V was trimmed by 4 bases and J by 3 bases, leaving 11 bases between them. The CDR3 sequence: CASSADSLNQPQHF. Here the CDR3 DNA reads TGCGCCAGCAGCGCGGACAGTCTCAATCAGCCCCAGCATTTT.

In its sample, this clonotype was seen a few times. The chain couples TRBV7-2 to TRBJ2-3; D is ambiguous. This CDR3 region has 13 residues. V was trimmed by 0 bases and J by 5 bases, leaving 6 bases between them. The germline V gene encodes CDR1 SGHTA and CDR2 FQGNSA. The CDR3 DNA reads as TGTGCCAGCAGCTTAGCGTCTGGAGATACGCAGTATTTT. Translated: CASSLASGDTQYF.

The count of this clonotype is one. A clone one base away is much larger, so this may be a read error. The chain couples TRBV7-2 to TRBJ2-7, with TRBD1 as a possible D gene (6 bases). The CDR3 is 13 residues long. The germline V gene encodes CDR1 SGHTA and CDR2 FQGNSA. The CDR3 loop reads CVSSRTATYEQYF. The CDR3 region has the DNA TGTGTCAGCAGCCGGACAGCTACCTACGAGCAGTACTTC.

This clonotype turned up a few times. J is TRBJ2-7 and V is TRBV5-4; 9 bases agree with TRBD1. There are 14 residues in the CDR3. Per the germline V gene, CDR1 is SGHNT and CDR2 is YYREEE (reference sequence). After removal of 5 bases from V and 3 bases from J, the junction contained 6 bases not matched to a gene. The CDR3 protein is CASRKGQGGYEQYF. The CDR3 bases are TGTGCCAGCAGAAAGGGACAGGGAGGCTACGAGCAGTACTTC.

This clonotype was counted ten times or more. The CDR3 loop reads CASSLGTGNGELFF. The CDR3 DNA sequence: TGTGCCAGCAGCTTGGGGACAGGAAACGGGGAGCTGTTTTTT. The J gene is TRBJ2-2, the V gene TRBV5-4; TRBD1 matches 7 bases. Germline V lookup: CDR1 SGHNT, CDR2 YYREEE (reference sequence). The CDR3 has 14 residues. The ends lost 0 bases at V and 7 bases at J; junction bases unmatched: 3.

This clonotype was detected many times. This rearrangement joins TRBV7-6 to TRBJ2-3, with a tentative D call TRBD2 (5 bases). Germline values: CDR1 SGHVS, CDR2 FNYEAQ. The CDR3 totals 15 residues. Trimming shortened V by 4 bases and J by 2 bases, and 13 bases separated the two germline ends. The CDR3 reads CASSSPSGFTDTQYF. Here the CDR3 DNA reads TGTGCCAGCAGCTCCCCCTCGGGATTCACAGATACGCAGTATTTT. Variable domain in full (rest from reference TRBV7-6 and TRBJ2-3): GAGVSQSPRYKVTKRGQDVALRCDPISGHVSLYWYRQALGQGPEFLTYFNYEAQQDKSGLPNDRFSAERPEGSISTLTIQRTEQRDSAMYRCASSSPSGFTDTQYFGPGTRLTVL.